This TCR beta chain emerged from a study of response to subunit inactivated influenza vaccine. Study-wide findings and caveats: The authors suggested that every seasonal influenza vaccination recruits few new T cells.

TCRdb analysed the RT-PCR reads with MiXCR anew, one entry per CDR3 protein. The table lists roughly 700,000 distinct CDR3 sequences, roughly 14% of them singletons, with 5.5% to 7% in the top ten. This clonotype was counted at least ten times. No antigen is known for it. This clonotype was obtained from a man aged 45-60 years who received an inactivated influenza vaccine. The sample consisted of PBMCs from blood, taken 14 days before vaccination.

The chain's CDR3 is CATSLAGARSELFF. The CDR3 coding sequence is TGTGCCACGTCACTAGCGGGGGCCCGTTCGGAGCTGTTTTTT. The V gene is TRBV10-3, the J gene TRBJ2-2, with TRBD2 identical over 11 bases. V shed 10 bases and J 10 bases; nucleotides not matched to a gene: 11. The CDR3 has 14 amino acids. CDR1 and CDR2 from the germline V gene are ENHRY and SYGVKD.